This note documents a single T cell receptor beta chain sequence. Its antigen remains unknown. The data originate from a study of vaccination and CD4 T cells after COVID-19. The treatment was: approximately nine-day PBMC culture with coronavirus spike peptide pools or control peptides (ViraFEST assay). Roughly 2 million PBMCs per well were cultured with around 10 IU/ml IL-2 and approximately 10 ug/ml peptide pools. Cells were cultured for approximately 10 days, and then CD4+ T cells were isolated by negative selection. Sequencing of cultured CD4+ T cell DNA used the Oncomine TCR Beta short-read assay. Investigators isolated genomic DNA from cultured CD4+ T cells. TCRdb reprocessed the PCR reads with MiXCR, giving one entry per CDR3 protein. Altogether roughly 15,000 distinct CDR3 sequences are present, roughly 50% being singletons, with the ten largest covering roughly 4.2%. V was trimmed by 0 bases and J by 5 bases, leaving 14 bases between them. Germline CDR1 reads MNHEY; CDR2 reads SVGAGI. The CDR3 covers 16 residues.

Sequenced here: CD4+ T cells from blood, cultured in vitro, sampled before SARS-CoV-2 vaccination. The clonotype was recovered from a human donor who had recovered from COVID-19. The chain combines TRBV6-5 with TRBJ1-5; D is unresolved. In nucleotides, the CDR3 is TGTGCCAGCAGTTACTCCCGGGGTCGGATGGATCAGCCCCAGCATTTT. Amino acid sequence: CASSYSRGRMDQPQHF.